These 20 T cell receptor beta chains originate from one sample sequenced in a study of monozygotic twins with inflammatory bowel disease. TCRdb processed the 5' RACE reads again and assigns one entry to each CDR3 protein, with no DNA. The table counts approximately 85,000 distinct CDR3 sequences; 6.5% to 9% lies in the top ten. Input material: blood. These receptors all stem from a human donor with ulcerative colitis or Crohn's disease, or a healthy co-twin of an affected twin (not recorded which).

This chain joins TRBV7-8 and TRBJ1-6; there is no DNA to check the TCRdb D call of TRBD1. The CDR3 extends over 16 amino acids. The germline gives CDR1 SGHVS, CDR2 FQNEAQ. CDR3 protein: CASSPHPGNNNSPLHF. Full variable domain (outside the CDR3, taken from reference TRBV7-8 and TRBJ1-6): GAGVSQSPRYKVAKRGQDVALRCDPISGHVSLFWYQQALGQGPEFLTYFQNEAQLDKSGLPSDRFFAERPEGSVSTLKIQRTQQEDSAVYLCASSPHPGNNNSPLHFGNGTRLTVT.

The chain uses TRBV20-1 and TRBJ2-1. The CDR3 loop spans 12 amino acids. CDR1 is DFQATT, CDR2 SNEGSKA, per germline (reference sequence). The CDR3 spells CSARQERHEQFF.

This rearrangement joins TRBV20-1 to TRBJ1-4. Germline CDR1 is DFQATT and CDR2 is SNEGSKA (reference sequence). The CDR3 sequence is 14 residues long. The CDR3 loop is CSAGSRVGNEKLFF.

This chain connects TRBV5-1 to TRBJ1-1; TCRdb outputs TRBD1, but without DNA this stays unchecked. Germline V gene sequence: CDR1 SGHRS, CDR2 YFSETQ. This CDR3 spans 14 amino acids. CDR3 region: CASSPRDRNTEAFF.

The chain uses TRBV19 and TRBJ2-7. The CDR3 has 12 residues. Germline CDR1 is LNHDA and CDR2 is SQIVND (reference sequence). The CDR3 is CASSFLGDEQYF. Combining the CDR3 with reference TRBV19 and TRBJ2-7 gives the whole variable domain DGGITQSPKYLFRKEGQNVTLSCEQNLNHDAMYWYRQDPGQGLRLIYYSQIVNDFQKGDIAEGYSVSREKKESFPLTVTSAQKNPTAFYLCASSFLGDEQYFGPGTRLTVT.

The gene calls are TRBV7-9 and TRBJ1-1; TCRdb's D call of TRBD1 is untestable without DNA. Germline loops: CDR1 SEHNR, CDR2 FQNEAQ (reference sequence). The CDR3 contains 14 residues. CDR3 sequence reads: CASYRTGMNTEAFF. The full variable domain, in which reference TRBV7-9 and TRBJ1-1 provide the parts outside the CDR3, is DTGVSQNPRHKITKRGQNVTFRCDPISEHNRLYWYRQTLGQGPEFLTYFQNEAQLEKSRLLSDRFSAERPKGSFSTLEIQRTEQGDSAMYLCASYRTGMNTEAFFGQGTRLTVV.

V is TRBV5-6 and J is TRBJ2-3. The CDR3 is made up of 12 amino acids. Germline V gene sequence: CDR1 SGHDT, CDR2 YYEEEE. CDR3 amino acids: CASSLETDTQYF. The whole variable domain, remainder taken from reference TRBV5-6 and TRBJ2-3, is DAGVTQSPTHLIKTRGQQVTLRCSPKSGHDTVSWYQQALGQGPQFIFQYYEEEERQRGNFPDRFSGHQFPNYSSELNVNALLLGDSALYLCASSLETDTQYFGPGTRLTVL.

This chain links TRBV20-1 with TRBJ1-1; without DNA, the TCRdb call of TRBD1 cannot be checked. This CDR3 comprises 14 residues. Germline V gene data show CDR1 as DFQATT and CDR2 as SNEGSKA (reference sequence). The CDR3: CSARGDTRNTEAFF.

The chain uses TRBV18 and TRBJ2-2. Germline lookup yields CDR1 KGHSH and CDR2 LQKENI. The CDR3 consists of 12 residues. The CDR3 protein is CASNDYTGELFF.

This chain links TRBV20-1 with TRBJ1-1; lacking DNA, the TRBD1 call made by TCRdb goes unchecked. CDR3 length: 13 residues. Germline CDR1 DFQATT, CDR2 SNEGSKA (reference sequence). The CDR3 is CSAQTDIGTEAFF.

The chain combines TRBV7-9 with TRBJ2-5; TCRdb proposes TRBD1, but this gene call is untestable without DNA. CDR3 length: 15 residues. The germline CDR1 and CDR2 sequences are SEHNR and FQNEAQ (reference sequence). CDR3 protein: CASSSSGAAVETQYF.

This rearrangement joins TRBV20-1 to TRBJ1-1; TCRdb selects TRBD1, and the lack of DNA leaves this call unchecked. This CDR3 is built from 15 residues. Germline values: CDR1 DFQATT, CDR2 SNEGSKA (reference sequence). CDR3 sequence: CSARAGSFVRGEAFF.

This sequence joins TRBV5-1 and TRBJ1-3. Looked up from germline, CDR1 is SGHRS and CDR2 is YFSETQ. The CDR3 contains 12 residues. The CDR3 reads CASSSQENTIYF.

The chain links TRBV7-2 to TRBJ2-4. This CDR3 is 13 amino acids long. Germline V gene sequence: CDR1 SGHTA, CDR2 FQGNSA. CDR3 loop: CASSSTIPNIQYF.

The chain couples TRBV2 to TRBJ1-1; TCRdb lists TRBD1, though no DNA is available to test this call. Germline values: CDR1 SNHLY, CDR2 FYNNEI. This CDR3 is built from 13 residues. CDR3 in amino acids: CASRGDRLVEAFF.

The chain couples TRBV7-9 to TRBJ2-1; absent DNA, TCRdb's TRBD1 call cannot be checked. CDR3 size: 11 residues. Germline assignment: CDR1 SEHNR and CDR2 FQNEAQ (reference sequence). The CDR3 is CASSPGWEQFF.

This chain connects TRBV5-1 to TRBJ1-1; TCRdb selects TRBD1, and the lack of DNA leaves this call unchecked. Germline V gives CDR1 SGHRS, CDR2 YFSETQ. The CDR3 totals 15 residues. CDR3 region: CASSLGPGGNTEAFF.

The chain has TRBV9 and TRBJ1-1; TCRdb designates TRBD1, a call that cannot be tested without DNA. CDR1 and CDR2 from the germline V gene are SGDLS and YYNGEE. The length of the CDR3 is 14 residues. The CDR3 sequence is CASSGWDRGGEAFF.

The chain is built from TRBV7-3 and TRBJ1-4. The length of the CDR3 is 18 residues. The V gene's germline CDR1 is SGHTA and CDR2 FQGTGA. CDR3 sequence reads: CASSSLAGRRERKEKLFF. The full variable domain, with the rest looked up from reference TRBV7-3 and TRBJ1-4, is GAGVSQTPSNKVTEKGKYVELRCDPISGHTALYWYRQSLGQGPEFLIYFQGTGAADDSGLPNDRFFAVRPEGSVSTLKIQRTERGDSAVYLCASSSLAGRRERKEKLFFGSGTQLSVL.

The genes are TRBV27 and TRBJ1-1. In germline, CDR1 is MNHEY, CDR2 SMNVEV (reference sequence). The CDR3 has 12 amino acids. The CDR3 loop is CASRTWSTEAFF.